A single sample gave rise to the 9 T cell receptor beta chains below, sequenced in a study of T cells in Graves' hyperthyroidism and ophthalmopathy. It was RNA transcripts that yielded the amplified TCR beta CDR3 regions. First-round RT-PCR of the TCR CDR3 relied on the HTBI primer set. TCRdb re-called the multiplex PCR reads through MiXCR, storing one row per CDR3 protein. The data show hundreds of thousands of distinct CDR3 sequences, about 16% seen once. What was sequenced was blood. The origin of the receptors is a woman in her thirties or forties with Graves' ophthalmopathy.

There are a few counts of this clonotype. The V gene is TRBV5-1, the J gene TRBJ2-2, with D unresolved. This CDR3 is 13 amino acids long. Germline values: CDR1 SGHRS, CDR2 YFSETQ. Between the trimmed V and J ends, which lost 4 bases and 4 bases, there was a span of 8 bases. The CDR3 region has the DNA TGCGCCAGCAGCGCACATATCACCGGGGAGCTGTTTTTT. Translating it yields CASSAHITGELFF. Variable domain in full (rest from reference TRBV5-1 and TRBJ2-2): KAGVTQTPRYLIKTRGQQVTLSCSPISGHRSVSWYQQTPGQGLQFLFEYFSETQRNKGNFPGRFSGRQFSNSRSEMNVSTLELGDSALYLCASSAHITGELFFGEGSRLTVL.

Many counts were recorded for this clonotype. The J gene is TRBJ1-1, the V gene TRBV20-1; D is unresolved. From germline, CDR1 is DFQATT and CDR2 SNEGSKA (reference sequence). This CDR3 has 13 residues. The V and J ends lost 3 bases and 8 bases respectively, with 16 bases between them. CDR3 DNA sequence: TGCAGTGCTAGGCCTCGTACCTCACGGGAAGCTTTCTTT. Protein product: CSARPRTSREAFF.

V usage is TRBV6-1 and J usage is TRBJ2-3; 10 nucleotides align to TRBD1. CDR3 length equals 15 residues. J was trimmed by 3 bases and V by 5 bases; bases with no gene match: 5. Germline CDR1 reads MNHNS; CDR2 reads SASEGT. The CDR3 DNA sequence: TGTGCCAGCAGTATAACGGGACAGGGGACAGATACGCAGTATTTT. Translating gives CASSITGQGTDTQYF.

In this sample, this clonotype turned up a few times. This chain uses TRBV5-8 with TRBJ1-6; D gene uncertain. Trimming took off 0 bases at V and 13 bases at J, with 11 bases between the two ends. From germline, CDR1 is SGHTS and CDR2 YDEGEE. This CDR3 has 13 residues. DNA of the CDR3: TGTGCCAGCAGCTTGGATGCGCGGCGTCCCCTCCACTTT. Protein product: CASSLDARRPLHF. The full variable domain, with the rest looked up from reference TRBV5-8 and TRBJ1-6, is EAGVTQSPTHLIKTRGQQATLRCSPISGHTSVYWYQQALGLGLQFLLWYDEGEERNRGNFPPRFSGRQFPNYSSELNVNALELEDSALYLCASSLDARRPLHFGNGTRLTVT.

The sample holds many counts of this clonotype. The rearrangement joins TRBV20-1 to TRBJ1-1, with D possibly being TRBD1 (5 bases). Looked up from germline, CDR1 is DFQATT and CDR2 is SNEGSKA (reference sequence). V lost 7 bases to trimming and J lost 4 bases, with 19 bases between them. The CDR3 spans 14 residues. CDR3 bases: TGCAGTGTTTGGGAGACAGCCGGGGTCACTGAAGCTTTCTTT. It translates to CSVWETAGVTEAFF.

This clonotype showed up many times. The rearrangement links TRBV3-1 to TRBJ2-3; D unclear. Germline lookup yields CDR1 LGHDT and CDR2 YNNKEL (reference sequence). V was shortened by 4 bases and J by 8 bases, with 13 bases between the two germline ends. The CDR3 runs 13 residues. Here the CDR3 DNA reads TGTGCCAGCAGCCGCAACTCTTGGGGTACGCAGTATTTT. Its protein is CASSRNSWGTQYF.

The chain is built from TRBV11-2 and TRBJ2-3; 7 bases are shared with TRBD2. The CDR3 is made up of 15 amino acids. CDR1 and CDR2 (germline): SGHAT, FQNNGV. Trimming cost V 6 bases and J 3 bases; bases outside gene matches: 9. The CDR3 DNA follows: TGTGCCAGCAGTTCCCCGGGGGAGGGTACAGATACGCAGTATTTT. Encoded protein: CASSSPGEGTDTQYF.

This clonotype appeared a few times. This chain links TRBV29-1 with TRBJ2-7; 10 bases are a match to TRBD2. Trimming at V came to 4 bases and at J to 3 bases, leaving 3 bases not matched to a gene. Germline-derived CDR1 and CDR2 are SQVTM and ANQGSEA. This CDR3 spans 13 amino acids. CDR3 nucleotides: TGCAGCGTTGCCTCTAGCGGGAGCTACGAGCAGTACTTC. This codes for CSVASSGSYEQYF.

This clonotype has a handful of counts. The CDR3 reads CASRPPGQGNNYGYTF. In DNA form, the CDR3 reads TGTGCCAGCAGGCCACCTGGACAGGGAAATAACTATGGCTACACCTTC. This sequence joins TRBV7-2 and TRBJ1-2, with 8 bases lining up with TRBD1. The CDR3 totals 16 residues. Germline V gene lookup returns CDR1 SGHTA and CDR2 FQGNSA. J was trimmed by 1 base and V by 6 bases; bases with no gene match: 10.